This T cell receptor beta chain was found in a study of T cell repertoires in ileal Crohn's disease. The length of the CDR3 is 11 residues. Germline V gene lookup returns CDR1 MNHEY and CDR2 SMNVEV (reference sequence). Trimming took 7 bases from V and 6 from J, leaving 8 bases between them. As for time point: neoterminal ileum biopsy at postoperative endoscopy, about 6 months after surgery. Profiling relied on immunoSEQ multiplex PCR, and the TCRdb table lists in-frame clones only, not all of them. The table has 5,600 or so clones, roughly 69% seen once. Study-wide results and caveats: Compared with non-smokers, active smokers at surgery showed more clonal expansions.

Note on this clone: What it binds is not known.

Sequencing was performed on ileal tissue. This receptor was taken from an adult with Crohn's disease. J is TRBJ2-3 and V is TRBV27; no reliable D call. The CDR3 region is CASTPQDTQYF. CDR3 in DNA: TGTGCCAGCACCCCCCAGGATACGCAGTATTTT.